The 3 T cell receptor beta chains below all came from one sample that was sequenced in a study of regulatory T cells in long-lasting Graves disease. Specified time point: newly diagnosed GD, antithyroid drugs for less than 3 months. The TCR library used RNA extracted from PBMCs. Building the TCR beta libraries relied on iRepertoire HTBI primers, and CDR3 regions underwent Arm-PCR. TCRdb called the multiplex PCR reads again in MiXCR, with one record for every CDR3 protein. Here the sample spans a few hundred thousand distinct CDR3 sequences, 20% to 25% being singletons. Sequenced material: peripheral blood mononuclear cells (PBMCs), taken at new diagnosis, from a patient treated with antithyroid drugs. The receptor set was obtained from a female donor with Graves disease.

The chain recombines TRBV19 with TRBJ2-5; possibly TRBD1 for D (5 bases). Germline V gene lookup returns CDR1 LNHDA and CDR2 SQIVND (reference sequence). V was shortened by 5 bases and J by 8 bases, with 15 bases between the two germline ends. This CDR3 spans 13 amino acids. The CDR3 sequence: CASSPRTRDTQYF. In DNA form, the CDR3 reads TGTGCCAGTAGTCCCCGGACAAGAGACACCCAGTACTTC.

This clonotype turned up a few times. The J gene is TRBJ2-1, the V gene TRBV9; no clear D gene. CDR3 length: 17 amino acids. Germline CDR1 is SGDLS and CDR2 is YYNGEE. V lost 0 bases and J lost 0, with 13 bases in between. The CDR3 loop is CASSVAQRLNSYNEQFF. Here the CDR3 DNA reads TGTGCCAGCAGCGTAGCCCAAAGACTCAACTCCTACAATGAGCAGTTCTTC.

There are many counts of this clonotype. The V gene is TRBV7-2, the J gene TRBJ1-5; D ambiguous. This CDR3 comprises 12 residues. The V and J ends lost 0 bases and 6 bases respectively, with 3 bases between them. The germline V gene encodes CDR1 SGHTA and CDR2 FQGNSA. CDR3 in amino acids: CASSLASQPQHF. CDR3 coding DNA: TGTGCCAGCAGCTTAGCGAGTCAGCCCCAGCATTTT. The variable domain in full, completed from reference TRBV7-2 and TRBJ1-5, reads GAGVSQSPSNKVTEKGKDVELRCDPISGHTALYWYRQSLGQGLEFLIYFQGNSAPDKSGLPSDRFSAERTGGSVSTLTIQRTQQEDSAVYLCASSLASQPQHFGDGTRLSIL.